Below are 19 T cell receptor beta chains sequenced from a single sample in a study of identical twins. In TCRdb, the 5' RACE reads were re-called with MiXCR into one record per CDR3 protein. The sample has about 480,000 distinct CDR3 sequences, 12% to 15% seen once. Separately, the same data were catalogued under a study of yellow fever vaccine responses in identical twins.

Material for sequencing was CD4+ T cells sorted from blood. Every receptor here comes from a woman under 30 in good health.

This rearrangement joins TRBV2 to TRBJ2-2, with D uncertain. Per germline, CDR1 SNHLY and CDR2 FYNNEI. The CDR3 has 11 residues. Deletions cut 6 bases from V and 8 bases from J, with 7 bases between. CDR3 protein: CASSRLGELFF. In nucleotides, the CDR3 is TGTGCCAGCAGCCGCCTTGGGGAGCTGTTTTTT.

This clonotype was detected a few times. The gene calls are TRBV6-2 or TRBV6-3 and TRBJ2-3; 7 bases are a match to TRBD2. The CDR3 is 15 residues long. Germline V gene data show CDR1 as MNHEY and CDR2 as SVGEGT. The ends lost 4 bases at V and 2 bases at J; junction bases unmatched: 6. CDR3 in amino acids: CASSFIAGPTDTQYF. In nucleotides, the CDR3 is TGTGCCAGCAGTTTCATAGCGGGCCCCACAGATACGCAGTATTTT.

This clonotype was found many times. The chain combines TRBV2 with TRBJ2-6; D unclear. There are 14 residues in the CDR3. The germline V and J ends were trimmed by 3 bases and 4 bases, with 7 bases remaining between them. Germline V gene lookup returns CDR1 SNHLY and CDR2 FYNNEI. For the CDR3, the DNA is TGTGCCAGCAGTGACGGATCCGGGGCCAACGTCCTGACTTTC. It specifies CASSDGSGANVLTF.

The chain joins TRBV11-2 to TRBJ2-2, with 11 bases fitting TRBD1. The CDR3 covers 13 residues. Germline lookup yields CDR1 SGHAT and CDR2 FQNNGV. V shed 1 base, J shed 15 bases, and the junction held 4 bases outside the gene matches. The CDR3 spells CASSLGGTGGMFF. CDR3 DNA sequence: TGTGCCAGCAGCTTAGGAGGGACAGGGGGAATGTTTTTT.

The chain uses TRBV20-1 and TRBJ2-2, with TRBD2 matching 7 bases. Germline trimming cut 4 bases from V and 8 bases from J; bases unmatched to any gene: 19. The CDR3 is 17 residues long. CDR1 and CDR2 (germline): DFQATT, SNEGSKA (reference sequence). The CDR3 region has the DNA TGCAGTGCTATGAGACCTGGACTAGGGATTGGGCGGGGGGAGCTGTTTTTT. This sequence encodes CSAMRPGLGIGRGELFF.

This clonotype was observed a few times. V and J are TRBV6-2 or TRBV6-3 and TRBJ2-2; 8 bases line up with TRBD2. After removal of 6 bases from V and 6 bases from J, the junction contained 9 bases not matched to a gene. Germline V CDR1 and CDR2: MNHEY, SVGEGT. This CDR3 region has 15 residues. CDR3 bases: TGTGCCAGCAGGATCAGCGGGGGCCACCCCGGGGAGCTGTTTTTT. It specifies CASRISGGHPGELFF.

This clonotype showed up just a few times. This chain connects TRBV20-1 to TRBJ2-2; maybe TRBD2 (6 bases). Germline lookup yields CDR1 DFQATT and CDR2 SNEGSKA (reference sequence). The CDR3 is 15 residues long. Between the trimmed V and J ends, which lost 6 bases and 2 bases, there was a span of 16 bases. In nucleotides, the CDR3 is TGCAGTGCGCAAACCGGGACTCCCAACACCGGGGAGCTGTTTTTT. It translates to CSAQTGTPNTGELFF.

V gene TRBV28 combines with J gene TRBJ2-1; tentatively, D is TRBD2 (6 bases). The germline V gene encodes CDR1 MDHEN and CDR2 SYDVKM. This CDR3 is 15 amino acids long. Trimming left V 6 bases short and J 10 bases short, with 22 bases between. The CDR3 is CASREAGSASWEQFF. CDR3 in DNA: TGTGCCAGCAGGGAAGCGGGCTCAGCTTCGTGGGAGCAGTTCTTC.

This clonotype came up a few times. This chain links TRBV5-1 with TRBJ2-7; 11 bases match TRBD1. The CDR3 loop spans 18 amino acids. CDR1 is SGHRS, CDR2 YFSETQ, per germline. Trimming at V came to 0 bases and at J to 2 bases, leaving 10 bases not matched to a gene. The CDR3, as DNA: TGCGCCAGCAGCTTGGCTTGGACAGGGGGCCCACGGACCTACGAGCAGTACTTC. Translated, it gives CASSLAWTGGPRTYEQYF.

There are a few counts of this clonotype. The chain uses TRBV5-4 and TRBJ2-5; the D gene is possibly TRBD1 (5 bases). The V end was cut by 2 bases, the J end by 4 bases, with 15 bases between. Germline V gene sequence: CDR1 SGHNT, CDR2 YYREEE (reference sequence). The CDR3 contains 15 residues. CDR3 region: CASSFEQKRGETQYF. CDR3 DNA sequence: TGTGCCAGCAGCTTTGAGCAAAAAAGGGGAGAGACCCAGTACTTC.

This clonotype was counted once. This chain joins TRBV7-2 and TRBJ2-3; no firm D call. Trimming cost V 3 bases and J 2 bases, with 12 bases left between them. The germline V gene encodes CDR1 SGHTA and CDR2 FQGNSA. This CDR3 region has 15 residues. CDR3 sequence (DNA): TGTGCCAGCAGCTTGGTCCGGTTCACCACAGATACGCAGTATTTT. It specifies CASSLVRFTTDTQYF.

V usage is TRBV12-3 or TRBV12-4 and J usage is TRBJ2-7; 11 bases agree with TRBD2. This CDR3 region has 14 residues. The junction had 2 bases not matched to a gene; V was cut back by 5 bases and J by 2 bases. In DNA, the CDR3 is TGTGCCAGCAGTCCGGGACTAGCGGCCTACGAGCAGTACTTC. Protein product: CASSPGLAAYEQYF.

The chain employs TRBV30 and TRBJ2-1; D might be TRBD1 or TRBD2, each matching 6 bases. Germline CDR1 reads GTSNPN; CDR2 reads SVGIG (reference sequence). The length of the CDR3 is 11 residues. The CDR3 here is CAQEGGNEQFF. The CDR3 coding sequence is TGTGCTCAAGAGGGGGGTAATGAGCAGTTCTTC.

The sample holds a few counts of this clonotype. The chain couples TRBV5-4 to TRBJ2-5, with 10 positions matching TRBD1. Germline lookup yields CDR1 SGHNT and CDR2 YYREEE (reference sequence). Trimming took 6 bases from V and 3 from J; bases not matched to a gene: 5. The length of the CDR3 is 14 residues. Written as DNA, the CDR3 is TGTGCCAGCAAGACAGGGGGCGGAAAAGAGACCCAGTACTTC. Translated: CASKTGGGKETQYF.

This clonotype has a handful of counts. Sequence at one end of the junction differs from germline and may be a read error. The chain uses TRBV20-1 and TRBJ2-7; 7 bases agree with TRBD2. Per germline, CDR1 DFQATT and CDR2 SNEGSKA (reference sequence). This CDR3 has 11 residues. CDR3 amino acids: CSTSVSYEQYF. The CDR3 DNA sequence: TGCAGTACTAGCGTGTCCTACGAGCAGTACTTC.

This clonotype has just a few counts. The CDR3 DNA sequence: TGTGCCAGCAGCTTTACGCGGGAGATGAGGGCAGATACGCAGTATTTT. This encodes CASSFTREMRADTQYF. The V call is TRBV7-2, the J call TRBJ2-3, with 7 bases matching TRBD2. The trim removed 3 bases at V and 4 bases at J, leaving 10 bases unmatched. Germline CDR1 SGHTA, CDR2 FQGNSA. There are 16 residues in the CDR3.

Ten or more counts support this clonotype. V is TRBV3-1 and J is TRBJ1-2, with D maybe TRBD1 (5 bases). Germline V CDR1 and CDR2: LGHDT, YNNKEL (reference sequence). This CDR3 has 14 residues. V lost 4 bases to trimming and J lost 5 bases, with 14 bases between them. CDR3 coding DNA: TGTGCCAGCAGCCCCGACGGGGCAGATTATGGCTACACCTTC. Amino acid sequence: CASSPDGADYGYTF.

This clonotype was counted only a few times. The chain recombines TRBV7-8 with TRBJ1-5; D is uncertain. The CDR3 is made up of 14 amino acids. V was shortened by 0 bases and J by 5 bases, with 8 bases between the two germline ends. Germline assignment: CDR1 SGHVS and CDR2 FQNEAQ. The CDR3 loop reads CASSLARSDQPQHF. The CDR3, as DNA: TGTGCCAGCAGCTTAGCGCGTTCGGATCAGCCCCAGCATTTT.

The table lists this clonotype with a few counts. The gene calls are TRBV10-3 and TRBJ1-3; TRBD1 is a possible D gene (5 bases). Germline values: CDR1 ENHRY, CDR2 SYGVKD. With 2 bases removed from V and 2 bases from J, the gap between germline ends came to 16 bases. The CDR3 totals 17 residues. In nucleotides, the CDR3 is TGTGCCATCAGTGAGGGTAGAGGCCCGGGGGCTGGAAACACCATATATTTT. Protein: CAISEGRGPGAGNTIYF.